Included here is one T cell receptor beta chain sequence, with context. The target antigen is unknown. This sample is drawn from a study of monozygotic twins with inflammatory bowel disease. The CDR3 is made up of 14 amino acids. Germline CDR1 SGHRS, CDR2 YFSETQ. Study results and limitations: Limited statistical power may explain no repertoire similarity difference between concordant and discordant twins.

Researchers used 3500 ng of total RNA for each TCR library. Addition of UMIs with a 6-nucleotide sample barcode was achieved by template switching. From the 5' RACE reads, TCRdb lists one entry per CDR3 protein and no DNA. In all, the sample yields 440,000 or so distinct CDR3 sequences. Specimen: blood. The source is a human donor with ulcerative colitis or Crohn's disease, or a healthy co-twin of an affected twin (not recorded which). The V call is TRBV5-1, the J call TRBJ1-1. The chain's CDR3 is CASSLAERDTEAFF. The whole variable domain, remainder taken from reference TRBV5-1 and TRBJ1-1, is KAGVTQTPRYLIKTRGQQVTLSCSPISGHRSVSWYQQTPGQGLQFLFEYFSETQRNKGNFPGRFSGRQFSNSRSEMNVSTLELGDSALYLCASSLAERDTEAFFGQGTRLTVV.